The clone carrying this T cell receptor (beta chain) was observed a handful of times. The target antigen is unknown. Healthy bone marrow donors formed the donor group. J was trimmed by 4 bases and V by 2 bases; bases with no gene match: 5. The CDR3 has 15 amino acids. Germline loops: CDR1 MNHEY, CDR2 SVGAGI. The entry originates in a study of cytomegalovirus exposure and HLA in healthy donors. General observations from the study: Presence/absence analysis assumed near-uniform sequencing depth across donors.

The study ran its PCR with 60 Vbeta and 13 Jbeta primers. Sequenced by immunoSEQ multiplex PCR; TCRdb stores in-frame clones only, minus some. Here the sample spans 150,000 to 200,000 clones, approximately 80% being singletons. The chain is built from TRBV6-5 and TRBJ1-2, with 9 bases fitting TRBD1. Sequenced: PBMCs. This sequence was found in a woman aged 18-29 years in good health and CMV-seronegative. CDR3 amino acids: CASSYQKGQGYGYTF. DNA for the CDR3: TGTGCCAGCAGTTACCAAAAGGGACAGGGCTATGGCTACACCTTC.